This entry lists 20 T cell receptor delta chains sequenced from one sample in a study of Vδ1+ human thymocytes. Whole-study results and caveats: Thymic TRG and TRD repertoires appeared highly polyclonal, with Gaussian CDR3 length distributions.

RNA was extracted from the cells and then reverse transcribed. Multiplex PCR used pooled V-gene forward primers and a constant-region reverse primer to amplify CDR3s. TCRdb applied CATT to the multiplex PCR reads for clone calling. The sample yields around 56,000 delta-chain clones, around 16% seen once. These TCRs are of unknown antigen specificity. Sequenced sample: Vdelta1+ gamma-delta thymocytes from the thymus. Subset given: FACS-sorted CD3+ TCRalphabeta- TCRVdelta1+ TCRVdelta2- thymocytes. The source is a girl under three years old who had congenital heart surgery.

The rearrangement joins TRDV1 to TRDJ1; D is unresolved. The CDR3 extends over 21 amino acids. Germline assignment: CDR1 TSWWSYY and CDR2 QGS. Trimming took off 5 bases at V and 5 bases at J, with 36 bases between the two ends. The DNA for the CDR3 is TGTGCTCTTGGGAAAAACCGGGTTTACTCCAGTAGTCCAGTAGTAACAGATAAACTCATCTTT. Translation: CALGKNRVYSSSPVVTDKLIF.

This clone appeared a few times. The chain couples TRDV1 to TRDJ1; maybe TRDD3 (6 bases). The germline CDR1 and CDR2 sequences are TSWWSYY and QGS. The CDR3 has 20 residues. V was shortened by 5 bases and J by 4 bases, with 32 bases between the two germline ends. CDR3 region: CALGNPFESRLGDTVDKLIF. CDR3 bases: TGTGCTCTTGGGAACCCCTTCGAAAGTAGACTGGGAGATACCGTCGATAAACTCATCTTT.

The sample holds a few counts of this clone. V gene TRAV29/DV5 combines with J gene TRDJ1, with TRDD3 identical over 8 bases. The CDR3 is made up of 18 amino acids. Germline-derived CDR1 and CDR2 are NSMFDY and ISSIKDK. With V trimmed by 0 bases and J by 4 bases, 17 bases remained unmatched. CDR3 amino acids: CAASAGPTPTGGLDKLIF. CDR3 sequence (DNA): TGTGCAGCAAGCGCGGGTCCTACGCCGACTGGGGGCCTCGATAAACTCATCTTT.

This clone appeared a few times. The chain employs TRDV1 and TRDJ1; D call uncertain. Trimming left V 3 bases short and J 3 bases short, with 11 bases between. Germline assignment: CDR1 TSWWSYY and CDR2 QGS. The CDR3 sequence is 14 residues long. The CDR3 DNA follows: TGTGCTCTTGGGGACGGGACCTCACCCGATAAACTCATCTTT. Its translation: CALGDGTSPDKLIF.

This clone turned up a few times. V is TRDV1 and J is TRDJ1; 10 bases fit TRDD3. V was pared by 0 bases and J by 3 bases, with 25 bases of the junction left unmatched. Germline V gives CDR1 TSWWSYY, CDR2 QGS. The CDR3 runs 23 residues. Here the CDR3 DNA reads TGTGCTCTTGGGGAACTAGTATCCCCCCCTACTCGGAGACTGGGGGATTTCCCCGATAAACTCATCTTT. Translated: CALGELVSPPTRRLGDFPDKLIF.

The J gene is TRDJ1, the V gene TRDV1; tentative D call: TRDD3 (5 bases). This CDR3 is 16 amino acids long. The germline V and J ends were trimmed by 1 base and 2 bases, with 14 bases remaining between them. CDR1 and CDR2 from the germline V gene are TSWWSYY and QGS. Here the CDR3 reads CALGEQDGGPTDKLIF. The DNA for the CDR3 is TGTGCTCTTGGGGAACAGGACGGGGGGCCTACCGATAAACTCATCTTT.

This clone was observed a handful of times. Being one base from a much bigger clone, this may be a read error. Distinct nucleotide sequences in the sample also encode this CDR3. J is TRDJ1 and V is TRDV2; 7 nucleotides line up with TRDD3. Per the germline V gene, CDR1 is GEAIGNYY and CDR2 is EKD. This CDR3 has 15 amino acids. The CDR3 loop reads CACDRYWGWTDKLIF. CDR3 in DNA: TGTGCCTGTGACCGGTACTGGGGATGGACCGACAAACTCATCTTT.

The chain recombines TRDV1 with TRDJ1; D might be TRDD2 (6 bases). V lost 1 base and J lost 0, with 24 bases in between. This CDR3 contains 20 residues. CDR1 and CDR2 (germline): TSWWSYY, QGS. In nucleotides, the CDR3 is TGTGCTCTTGGGGAACCCATCCTACGAACCCCACAGGCGTACACCGATAAACTCATCTTT. Translated, it gives CALGEPILRTPQAYTDKLIF.

This clone has ten or more counts. J is TRDJ1 and V is TRDV3; 7 positions agree with TRDD3. The germline gives CDR1 TVYSNPD, CDR2 GDNSRS (reference sequence). V lost 2 bases and J lost 7; bases outside the gene matches: 7. The CDR3 is 12 residues long. Written as DNA, the CDR3 is TGTGCCTTTCTGGGGGGGACTCGTAAACTCATCTTT. This translates into CAFLGGTRKLIF.

The chain recombines TRDV1 with TRDJ1; 10 nucleotides align to TRDD3. This CDR3 spans 22 amino acids. CDR1 and CDR2 from the germline V gene are TSWWSYY and QGS. The V and J ends lost 2 bases and 0 bases, in that order; junction bases with no gene match: 21. As DNA, the CDR3 is TGTGCTCTTGGGGAATTTGTCCCCTGGGGGATAAATCGGTACTGGTACACCGATAAACTCATCTTT. This gives the protein CALGEFVPWGINRYWYTDKLIF.

The J gene is TRDJ1, the V gene TRDV1; D is unclear. V lost 1 base and J 4 bases, leaving 19 bases between the germline ends. The CDR3 runs 17 residues. Germline V gene lookup returns CDR1 TSWWSYY and CDR2 QGS. CDR3 sequence reads: CALGEPSGPPRGDKLIF. The CDR3 region has the DNA TGTGCTCTTGGGGAACCCTCTGGCCCTCCCAGGGGCGATAAACTCATCTTT.

The gene calls are TRDV1 and TRDJ1; no definite D call. Germline CDR1 reads TSWWSYY; CDR2 reads QGS. The V end lost 0 bases, the J end lost 0 bases, and 14 bases lay between the germline ends. The CDR3 has 17 residues. The CDR3 coding sequence is TGTGCTCTTGGGGAACTAAGGGACACGAGGTACACCGATAAACTCATCTTT. It translates to CALGELRDTRYTDKLIF.

The rearrangement joins TRDV1 to TRDJ1; D tentatively reads TRDD2 or TRDD3 (8 bases each). Deletions cut 8 bases from V and 0 bases from J, with 28 bases between. CDR1 and CDR2 from the germline V gene are TSWWSYY and QGS. The CDR3 totals 19 residues. The CDR3, as DNA: TGTGCTCTTTTAGGCCTTCCTATACGTACTGGGGGGTACACCGATAAACTCATCTTT. Its translation is CALLGLPIRTGGYTDKLIF.

The chain is built from TRDV1 and TRDJ1; D not certain. The ends were cut back, 1 base at V and 5 bases at J, with 23 bases in the middle. Germline values: CDR1 TSWWSYY, CDR2 QGS. The length of the CDR3 is 18 residues. The CDR3 DNA reads TGTGCTCTTGGGGAACGTCGTACTATGGGCTACGCGGGGGATAAACTCATCTTT. Translated: CALGERRTMGYAGDKLIF.

The chain combines TRDV1 with TRDJ1; 9 positions agree with TRDD3. Per germline, CDR1 TSWWSYY and CDR2 QGS. With V trimmed by 5 bases and J by 7 bases, 20 bases remained unmatched. This CDR3 has 18 residues. In nucleotides, the CDR3 is TGTGCTCTTGGGAAGTTTCCTCCACGTACTGGGGGAGCCCCTAAACTCATCTTT. This encodes CALGKFPPRTGGAPKLIF.

Within the sample, this clone is medium-sized (0.01 to 0.1%). Other nucleotide sequences in the sample specify the same CDR3. The chain carries TRAV29/DV5 and TRDJ1, with a tentative D call TRDD3 (6 bases). Germline CDR1 is NSMFDY and CDR2 is ISSIKDK. Trimming removed 0 bases from V and 3 bases from J, with 27 bases in between. The CDR3 has 19 residues. CDR3 loop: CAASGQPTVDTPPSDKLIF. For the CDR3, the DNA is TGTGCAGCAAGCGGCCAACCTACAGTGGATACACCGCCGTCCGATAAACTCATCTTT.

This clone was counted a few times. This chain uses TRDV1 with TRDJ1; D is unclear. CDR1 TSWWSYY and CDR2 QGS come from the germline V gene. V lost 3 bases, J lost 7 bases, and 12 bases lay in between. The CDR3 consists of 13 residues. The CDR3 sequence: CALGERQGRKLIF. The DNA for the CDR3 is TGTGCTCTTGGGGAGCGGCAGGGCCGTAAACTCATCTTT.

The chain couples TRDV1 to TRDJ1; D is unclear. Germline V gene data show CDR1 as TSWWSYY and CDR2 as QGS. Trimming removed 4 bases from V and 0 bases from J, with 9 bases in between. This CDR3 spans 14 amino acids. CDR3 amino acids: CALGGTFYTDKLIF. CDR3 in DNA: TGTGCTCTTGGGGGGACCTTTTACACCGATAAACTCATCTTT.

The rearrangement uses TRDV1 and TRDJ1; D possibly corresponds to TRDD2 (5 bases). V dropped 0 bases and J dropped 0 bases, with 26 bases sitting between them. This CDR3 is 21 amino acids long. Germline-derived CDR1 and CDR2 are TSWWSYY and QGS. The chain's CDR3 is CALGELVPEPLPPLYTDKLIF. In DNA form, the CDR3 reads TGTGCTCTTGGGGAACTTGTTCCCGAACCCCTACCCCCGCTGTACACCGATAAACTCATCTTT.

V is TRDV1 and J is TRDJ1, with a tentative D call TRDD3 (10 bases). This CDR3 region has 23 residues. V was clipped by 2 bases and J by 0 bases, with 34 bases between them. The germline V gene encodes CDR1 TSWWSYY and CDR2 QGS. CDR3 protein: CALGEVVQPSYGGYALYTDKLIF. The CDR3 region has the DNA TGTGCTCTTGGGGAAGTAGTTCAGCCTTCCTACGGGGGATACGCCCTGTACACCGATAAACTCATCTTT.